The sequence of this T cell receptor (beta chain) was determined in a study of CD8+ T cells in alopecia areata. Overall study findings and caveats: Normal scalp had lower clonality than lesional scalp, with alopecia totalis/universalis lesions showing this most strongly.

A FACSAria was used to sort CD4+ and CD8+ T cells. These cells came from PBMCs. This clone was observed once. The antigen is undetermined. cDNA reverse transcribed from extracted RNA served as the sequencing template. Some clones are missing from TCRdb's copy, which holds only in-frame ones; the method was immunoSEQ multiplex PCR. The data hold roughly 150,000 clones, with approximately 60% observed a single time. With 0 bases removed from V and 2 bases from J, the gap between germline ends came to 12 bases. The CDR3 is 15 residues long. Germline V CDR1 and CDR2: SGHNT, YYREEE (reference sequence). The rearrangement uses TRBV5-4 and TRBJ2-7; tentatively, D is TRBD2 (7 bases). The specimen was CD4+ T cells sorted from blood. This clonotype was sampled from a human donor in good health. The CDR3 nucleotides read TGTGCCAGCAGCTTGGGCGGGGGCCGAACCTACGAGCAGTACTTC. It specifies CASSLGGGRTYEQYF. The full variable domain, completed using reference TRBV5-4 and TRBJ2-7, is ETGVTQSPTHLIKTRGQQVTLRCSSQSGHNTVSWYQQALGQGPQFIFQYYREEENGRGNFPPRFSGLQFPNYSSELNVNALELDDSALYLCASSLGGGRTYEQYFGPGTRLTVT.